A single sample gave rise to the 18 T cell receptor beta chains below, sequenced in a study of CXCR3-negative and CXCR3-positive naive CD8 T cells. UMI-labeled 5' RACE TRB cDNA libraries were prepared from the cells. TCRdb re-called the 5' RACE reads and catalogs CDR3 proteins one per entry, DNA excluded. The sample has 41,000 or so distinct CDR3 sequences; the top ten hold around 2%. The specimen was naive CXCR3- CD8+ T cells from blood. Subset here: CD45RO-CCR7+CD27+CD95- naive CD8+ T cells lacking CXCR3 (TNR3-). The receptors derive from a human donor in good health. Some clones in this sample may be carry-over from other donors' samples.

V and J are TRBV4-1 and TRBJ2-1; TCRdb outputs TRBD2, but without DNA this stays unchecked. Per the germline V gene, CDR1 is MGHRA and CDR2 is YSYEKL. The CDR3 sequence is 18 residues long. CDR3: CASSQSQRILAGGFEQFF.

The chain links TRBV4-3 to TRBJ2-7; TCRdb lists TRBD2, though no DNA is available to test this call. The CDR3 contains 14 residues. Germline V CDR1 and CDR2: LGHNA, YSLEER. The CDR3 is CASSQEVLGHEQYF.

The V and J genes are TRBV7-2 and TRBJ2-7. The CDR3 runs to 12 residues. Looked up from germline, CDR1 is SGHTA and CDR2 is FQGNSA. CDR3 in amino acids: CASSSTFYEQYF.

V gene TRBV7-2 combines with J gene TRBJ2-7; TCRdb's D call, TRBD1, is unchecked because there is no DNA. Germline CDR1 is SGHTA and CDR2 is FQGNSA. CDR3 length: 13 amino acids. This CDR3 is CASSGGASYEQYF.

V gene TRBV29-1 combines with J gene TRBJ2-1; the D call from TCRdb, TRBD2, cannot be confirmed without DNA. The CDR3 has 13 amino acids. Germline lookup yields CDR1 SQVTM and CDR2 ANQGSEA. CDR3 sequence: CSAKREGRNEQFF.

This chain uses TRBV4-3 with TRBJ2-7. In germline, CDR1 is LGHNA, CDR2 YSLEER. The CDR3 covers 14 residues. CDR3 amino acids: CASSQDVRPYEQYF.

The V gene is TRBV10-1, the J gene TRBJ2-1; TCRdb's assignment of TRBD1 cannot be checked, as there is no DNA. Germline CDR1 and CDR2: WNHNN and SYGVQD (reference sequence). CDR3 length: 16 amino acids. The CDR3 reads CASSEYRGNSYNEQFF.

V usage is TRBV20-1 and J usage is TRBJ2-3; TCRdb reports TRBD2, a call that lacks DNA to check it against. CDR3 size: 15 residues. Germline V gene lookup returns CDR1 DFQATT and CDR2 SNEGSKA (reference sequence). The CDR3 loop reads CSAAQEAGGWDTQYF.

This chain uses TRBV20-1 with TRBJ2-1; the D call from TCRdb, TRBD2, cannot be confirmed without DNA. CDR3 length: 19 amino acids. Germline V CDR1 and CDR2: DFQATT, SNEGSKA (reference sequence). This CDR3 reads CSARDLAGDHGRLQYEQFF.

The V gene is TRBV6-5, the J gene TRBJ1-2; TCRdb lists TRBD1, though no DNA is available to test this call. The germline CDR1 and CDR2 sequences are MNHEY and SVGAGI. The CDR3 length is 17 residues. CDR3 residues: CASSYRVPTGESDGYTF.

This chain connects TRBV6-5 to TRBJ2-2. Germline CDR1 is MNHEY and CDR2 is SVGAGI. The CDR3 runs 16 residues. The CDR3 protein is CASSELGSGRTGELFF.

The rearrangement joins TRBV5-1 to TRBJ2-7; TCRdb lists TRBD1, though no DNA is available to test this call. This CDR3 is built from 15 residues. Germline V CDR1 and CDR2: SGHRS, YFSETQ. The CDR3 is CASSLGGEYSYEQYF.

This CDR3 reads CSVEDEDWGYTF. V is TRBV29-1 and J is TRBJ1-2. This CDR3 has 12 residues. The germline CDR1 and CDR2 sequences are SQVTM and ANQGSEA.

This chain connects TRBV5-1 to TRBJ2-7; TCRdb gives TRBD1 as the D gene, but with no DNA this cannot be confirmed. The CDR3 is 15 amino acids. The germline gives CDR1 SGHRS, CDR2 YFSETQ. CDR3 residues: CASSLEQVPPYEQYF.

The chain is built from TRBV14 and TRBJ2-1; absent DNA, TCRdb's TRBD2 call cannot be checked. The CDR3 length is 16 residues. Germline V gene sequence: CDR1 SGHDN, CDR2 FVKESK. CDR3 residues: CASSLGLAGGPNEQFF.

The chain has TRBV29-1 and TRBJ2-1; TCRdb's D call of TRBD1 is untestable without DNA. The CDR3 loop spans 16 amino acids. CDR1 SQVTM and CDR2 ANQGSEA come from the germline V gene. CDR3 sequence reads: CSVEGTEVSSYNEQFF.

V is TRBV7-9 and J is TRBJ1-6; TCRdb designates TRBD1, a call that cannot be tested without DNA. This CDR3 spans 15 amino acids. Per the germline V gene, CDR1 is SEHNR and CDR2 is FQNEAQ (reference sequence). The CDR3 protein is CASSLATTAYSPPHF.

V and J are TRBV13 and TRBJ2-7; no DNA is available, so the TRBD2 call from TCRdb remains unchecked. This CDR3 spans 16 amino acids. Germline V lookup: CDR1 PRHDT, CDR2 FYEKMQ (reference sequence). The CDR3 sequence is CATSRDLTSGVYEQYF. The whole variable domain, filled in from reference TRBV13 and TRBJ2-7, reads AAGVIQSPRHLIKEKRETATLKCYPIPRHDTVYWYQQGPGQDPQFLISFYEKMQSDKGSIPDRFSAQQFSDYHSELNMSSLELGDSALYFCATSRDLTSGVYEQYFGPGTRLTVT.